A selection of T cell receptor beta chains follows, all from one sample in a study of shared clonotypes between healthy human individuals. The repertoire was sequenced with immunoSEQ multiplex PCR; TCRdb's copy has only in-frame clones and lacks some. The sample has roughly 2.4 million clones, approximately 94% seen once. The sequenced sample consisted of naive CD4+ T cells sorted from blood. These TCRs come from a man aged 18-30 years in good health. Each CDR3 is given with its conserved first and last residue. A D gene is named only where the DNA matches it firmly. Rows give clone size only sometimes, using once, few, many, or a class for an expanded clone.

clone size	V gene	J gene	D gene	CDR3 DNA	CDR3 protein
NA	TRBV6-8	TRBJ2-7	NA	TGTGCCAGCAGTTACTCGACGGCGGCCGGGACTCCCAGCTCCTACGAGCAGTACTTC	CASSYSTAAGTPSSYEQYF
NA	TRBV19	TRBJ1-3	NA	TGTGCCAGTAGTATAATACAGAGCTCTGGAAACACCATATATTTT	CASSIIQSSGNTIYF
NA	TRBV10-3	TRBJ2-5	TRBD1	TGTGCCATCAGTGATTCGGGACAGAACCAAGAGACCCAGTACTTC	CAISDSGQNQETQYF
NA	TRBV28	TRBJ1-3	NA	TGTGCCAGCATCATAAGTCCAGACCCAAGAAACACCATATATTTT	CASIISPDPRNTIYF
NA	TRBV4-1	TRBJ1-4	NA	TGCGCCAGCAGCCCCCTGGAGTGGAAAAATGAAAAACTGTTTTTT	CASSPLEWKNEKLFF
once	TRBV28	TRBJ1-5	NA	TGTGCCAGCAGCGCCGGATGGAGACGCAATCAGCCCCAGCATTTT	CASSAGWRRNQPQHF
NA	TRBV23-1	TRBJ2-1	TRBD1	TGCGCCAGCAGTCAATCCCGATGCCGGGACAGGGGCAATGAGCAGTTCTTC	CASSQSRCRDRGNEQFF
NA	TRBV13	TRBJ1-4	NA	TGTGCCAGCAGCTTGGGGCCGGTGGGGCCCAAAGGGTTTTTT	CASSLGPVGPKGFF
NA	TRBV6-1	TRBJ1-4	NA	TGTGCCAGCAGTGAAAATGGGGTATGGGGGGAAAAACTGTTTTTT	CASSENGVWGEKLFF
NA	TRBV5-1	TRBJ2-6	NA	TGCGCCAGCAGCTTGCGGGGAGCTGGGGCCAACGTCCTGACTTTC	CASSLRGAGANVLTF
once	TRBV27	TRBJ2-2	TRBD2	TGTGCCAGCAGTAACGGGAGGATTAACACCGGGGAGCTGTTTTTT	CASSNGRINTGELFF
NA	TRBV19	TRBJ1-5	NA	TGTGCCAGTAGTGTCCAGGAGCCAGGCAATCAGCCCCAGCATTTT	CASSVQEPGNQPQHF
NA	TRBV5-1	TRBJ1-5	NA	TGCGCCAGCAGCTTGGATGGGGGTAATCAGCCCCAGCATTTT	CASSLDGGNQPQHF
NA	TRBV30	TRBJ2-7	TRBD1	TGTGCCTGGAGGAAGTCCGGGACAGGTCTATACGAGCAGTACTTC	CAWRKSGTGLYEQYF
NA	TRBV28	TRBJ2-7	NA	TGTGCCAGCTCGATCGGCGGGCTTACGGTCTACGAGCAGTACTTC	CASSIGGLTVYEQYF
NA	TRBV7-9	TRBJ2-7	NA	TGTGCCAGCAGCTTAGAAGAGACTAGGTCCTACGAGCAGTACTTC	CASSLEETRSYEQYF
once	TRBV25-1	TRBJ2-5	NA	TGTGCCAGCAGTGACACAGGTACTTACCAAGAGACCCAGTACTTC	CASSDTGTYQETQYF
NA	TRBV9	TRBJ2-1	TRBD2	TGTGCCAGCAGCGTAGCTCAAAGCGGGGGGGCTGGAGATGAGCAGTTCTTC	CASSVAQSGGAGDEQFF
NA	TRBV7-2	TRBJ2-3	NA	TGTGCCAGCAGCTTCGGGACATATGGCACAGATACGCAGTATTTT	CASSFGTYGTDTQYF
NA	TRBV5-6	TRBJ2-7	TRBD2	TGTGCCAGCAGCTCGGCCGGGACTAGCGGGATCTACGAGCAGTACTTC	CASSSAGTSGIYEQYF
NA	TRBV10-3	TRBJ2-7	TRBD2	TGTGCCATCAGTGACCCTGAAATGTGGGGACTAGCGGCGTACGAGCAGTACTTC	CAISDPEMWGLAAYEQYF
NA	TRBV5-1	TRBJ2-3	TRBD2	TGCGCCAGCAGTCCGGGACTAGCGGGCACAGATACGCAGTATTTT	CASSPGLAGTDTQYF
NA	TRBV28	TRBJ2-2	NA	TGTGCCACCAGGGGTGAGCGGGGACCGGGGGAGCTGTTTTTT	CATRGERGPGELFF
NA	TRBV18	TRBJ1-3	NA	TGTGCCAGCTCACCAGGAGGAGCCAACTCTGGAAACACCATATATTTT	CASSPGGANSGNTIYF
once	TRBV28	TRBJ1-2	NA	TGTGCCAGCAGTTTATTAGGCCAGAGTGGAAAGAGTGGCTATGGCTACACCTTC	CASSLLGQSGKSGYGYTF
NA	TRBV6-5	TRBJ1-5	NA	TGTGCCAGCAGTTACTCGTACAGGAGCAATCAGCCCCAGCATTTT	CASSYSYRSNQPQHF
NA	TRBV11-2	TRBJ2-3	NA	TGTGCCAGCAGCTTAGAGGGAGGCCTTAGCACAGATACGCAGTATTTT	CASSLEGGLSTDTQYF
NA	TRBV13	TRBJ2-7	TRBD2	TGTGCCAGCAGCTTAACCTGGGAGGGATACGAGCAGTACTTC	CASSLTWEGYEQYF